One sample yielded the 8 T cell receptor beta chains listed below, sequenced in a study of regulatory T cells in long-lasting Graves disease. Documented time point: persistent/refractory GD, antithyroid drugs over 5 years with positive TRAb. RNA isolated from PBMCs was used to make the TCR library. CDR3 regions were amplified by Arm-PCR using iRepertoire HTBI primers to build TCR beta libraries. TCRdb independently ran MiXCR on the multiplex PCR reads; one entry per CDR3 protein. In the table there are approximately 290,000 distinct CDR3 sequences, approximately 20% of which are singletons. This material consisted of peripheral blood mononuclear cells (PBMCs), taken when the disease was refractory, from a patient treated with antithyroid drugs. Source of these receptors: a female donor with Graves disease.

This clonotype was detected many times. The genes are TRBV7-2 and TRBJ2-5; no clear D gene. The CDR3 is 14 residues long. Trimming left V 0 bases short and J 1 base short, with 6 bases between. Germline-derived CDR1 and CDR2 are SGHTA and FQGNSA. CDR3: CASSLAARQETQYF. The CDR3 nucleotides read TGTGCCAGCAGCTTAGCAGCTCGCCAAGAGACCCAGTACTTC.

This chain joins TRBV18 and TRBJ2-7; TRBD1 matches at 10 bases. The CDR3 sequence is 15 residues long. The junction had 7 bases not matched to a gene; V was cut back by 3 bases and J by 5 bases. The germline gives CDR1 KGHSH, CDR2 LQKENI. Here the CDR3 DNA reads TGTGCCAGCTCACCGGGGACAGGGGTATTCCACGAGCAGTACTTC. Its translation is CASSPGTGVFHEQYF.

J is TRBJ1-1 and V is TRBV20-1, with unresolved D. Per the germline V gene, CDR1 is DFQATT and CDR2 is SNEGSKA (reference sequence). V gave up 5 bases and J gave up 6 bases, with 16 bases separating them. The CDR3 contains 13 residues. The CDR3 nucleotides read TGCAGTGCTGGAGGGTCTGGGAGGGCTGAAGCTTTCTTT. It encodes CSAGGSGRAEAFF.

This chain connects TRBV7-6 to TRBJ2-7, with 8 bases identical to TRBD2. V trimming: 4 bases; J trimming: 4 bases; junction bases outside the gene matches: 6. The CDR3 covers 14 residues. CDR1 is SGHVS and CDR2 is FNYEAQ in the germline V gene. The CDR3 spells CASSSGLEDYEQYF. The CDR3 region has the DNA TGTGCCAGCAGCTCGGGACTAGAGGATTACGAGCAGTACTTC. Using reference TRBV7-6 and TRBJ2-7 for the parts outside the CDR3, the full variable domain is GAGVSQSPRYKVTKRGQDVALRCDPISGHVSLYWYRQALGQGPEFLTYFNYEAQQDKSGLPNDRFSAERPEGSISTLTIQRTEQRDSAMYRCASSSGLEDYEQYFGPGTRLTVT.

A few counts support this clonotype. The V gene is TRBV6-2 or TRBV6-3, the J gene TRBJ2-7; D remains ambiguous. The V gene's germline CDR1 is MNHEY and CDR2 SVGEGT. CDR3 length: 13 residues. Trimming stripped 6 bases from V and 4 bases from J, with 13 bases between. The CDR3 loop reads CASSREAEYEQYF. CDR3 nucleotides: TGTGCCAGCAGCCGAGAGGCGGAATACGAGCAGTACTTC.

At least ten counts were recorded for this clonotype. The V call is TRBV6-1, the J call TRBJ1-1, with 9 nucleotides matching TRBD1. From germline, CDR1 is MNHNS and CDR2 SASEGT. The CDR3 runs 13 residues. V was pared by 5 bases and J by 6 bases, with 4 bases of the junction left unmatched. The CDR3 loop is CASSRRTGAEAFF. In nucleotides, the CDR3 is TGTGCCAGCAGTCGCCGGACAGGGGCTGAAGCTTTCTTT.

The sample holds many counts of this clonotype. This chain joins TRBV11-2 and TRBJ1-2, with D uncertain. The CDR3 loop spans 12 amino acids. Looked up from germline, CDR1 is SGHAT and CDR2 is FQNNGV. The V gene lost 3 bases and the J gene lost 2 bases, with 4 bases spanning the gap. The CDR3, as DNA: TGTGCCAGCAGCTTCTCCAACTATGGCTACACCTTC. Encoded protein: CASSFSNYGYTF. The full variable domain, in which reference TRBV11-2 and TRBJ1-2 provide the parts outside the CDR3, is EAGVAQSPRYKIIEKRQSVAFWCNPISGHATLYWYQQILGQGPKLLIQFQNNGVVDDSQLPKDRFSAERLKGVDSTLKIQPAKLEDSAVYLCASSFSNYGYTFGSGTRLTVV.

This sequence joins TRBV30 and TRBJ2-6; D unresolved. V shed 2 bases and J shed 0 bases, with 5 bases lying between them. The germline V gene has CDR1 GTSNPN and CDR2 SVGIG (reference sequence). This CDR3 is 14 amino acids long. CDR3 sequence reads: CAWSRSSGANVLTF. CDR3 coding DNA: TGTGCCTGGAGTAGAAGCTCTGGGGCCAACGTCCTGACTTTC.